This entry describes one TCR beta chain. The sample belongs to a study of blood T cells in healthy people across ages. With a J-beta primer mix and a sample-barcoded 5' primer, a second PCR ran 7 to 11 cycles. Each CDR3 protein is one row after TCRdb ran MiXCR on the 5' RACE reads. The sample records over a million distinct CDR3 sequences, 42% being singletons. Germline CDR1 reads ENHRY; CDR2 reads SYGVKD. The CDR3 extends over 15 amino acids. J gave up 2 bases and V 3 bases, and 4 bases lay outside the gene matches. The receptor was derived from a woman between 18 and 30 years old in good health. V usage is TRBV10-3 and J usage is TRBJ2-3; TRBD2 matches at 8 bases. The specimen was blood. Written as DNA, the CDR3 is TGTGCCATCAGTGACCGACTAGCGAACACAGATACGCAGTATTTT. Translation: CAISDRLANTDTQYF.